This section outlines one T cell receptor (beta chain) sequence together with its context. The record originates from a study of blood T cell repertoires in COVID-19. Sequenced by immunoSEQ multiplex PCR; TCRdb stores in-frame clones only, minus some. The sample has about 300,000 clones, over 80% seen once. Germline lookup yields CDR1 SGDLS and CDR2 YYNGEE. This CDR3 comprises 16 residues. V shed 4 bases and J 2 bases; nucleotides not matched to a gene: 12. Sequencing used peripheral blood. The sequence derives from a woman between 40 and 50 years old who had recovered from COVID-19. The rearrangement links TRBV9 to TRBJ2-7; TRBD1 agrees at 7 bases. For the CDR3, the DNA is TGTGCCAGCAGCCCCGGCGACAGGGTTGGAACCTACGAGCAGTACTTC. Its protein is CASSPGDRVGTYEQYF.